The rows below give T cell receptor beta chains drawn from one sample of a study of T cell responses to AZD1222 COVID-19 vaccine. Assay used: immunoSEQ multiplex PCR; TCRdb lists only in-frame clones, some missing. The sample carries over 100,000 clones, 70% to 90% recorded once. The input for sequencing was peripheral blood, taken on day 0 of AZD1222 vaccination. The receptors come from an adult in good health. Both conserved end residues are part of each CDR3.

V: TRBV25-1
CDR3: CASSEEKGYNEQFF

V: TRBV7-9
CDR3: CASSRGQGTQETQYF

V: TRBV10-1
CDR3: CASSPGQGATYNEQFF

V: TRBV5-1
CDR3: CASSPSRGGLNNEQFF

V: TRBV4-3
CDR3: CASSQNPPSGGDNEQYF

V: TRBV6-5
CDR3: CASSRNQAGNEQFF

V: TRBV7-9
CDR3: CASSSLWRQNIQYF

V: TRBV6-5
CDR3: CASAQQGAANEQFF

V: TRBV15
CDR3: CATSRAGGGSSYEQYF

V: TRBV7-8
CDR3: CASSLVGDPYEQYF

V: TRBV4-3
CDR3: CASSQGTGKYEQYF

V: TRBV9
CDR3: CASSPRLAGGSYNEQFF

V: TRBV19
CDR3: CASSTPSVGRVNTEAFF

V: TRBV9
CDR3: CASRGDTGANYGYTF

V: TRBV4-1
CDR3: CASSQGTGGNSGANVLTF

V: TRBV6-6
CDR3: CASSSRDRGSYQPQHF

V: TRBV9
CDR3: CASSVRKAGTAHGYTF

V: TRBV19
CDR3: CASRTDRTYGYTF

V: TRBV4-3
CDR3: CASGRQLAGADGYEQYF

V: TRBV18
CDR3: CASSPERPSRSRQYF

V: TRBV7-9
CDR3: CASSLRSGSSNYGYTF

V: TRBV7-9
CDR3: CASTLARGPGTQPQHF

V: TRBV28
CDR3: CASSLGPGKSGNTIYF

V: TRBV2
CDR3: CASSDTDSRYF

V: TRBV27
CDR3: CASTGGERNTEAFF

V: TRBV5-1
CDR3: CASSLAAVNYEQYF

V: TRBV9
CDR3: CASSVVGGANVLTF

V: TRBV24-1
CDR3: CATSDTRQGTAGYTF